The 25 T cell receptor beta chains listed next were all sequenced from one sample in a study of blood T cell repertoires in COVID-19. Repertoires were generated with immunoSEQ multiplex PCR, while TCRdb's copy carries only in-frame clones and drops some. This sample yields 200,000 to 250,000 clones, of which over 75% are seen a single time; 3% to 4% belongs to the top ten. Source material: PBMCs or T cells enriched from blood (not recorded which). The receptors originated from a woman aged 60-70 years who had recovered from COVID-19.

This chain links TRBV9 with TRBJ1-4; 7 bases agree with TRBD1. The CDR3 extends over 18 amino acids. Germline V CDR1 and CDR2: SGDLS, YYNGEE. V trimming: 4 bases; J trimming: 0 bases; junction bases outside the gene matches: 12. The CDR3 bases are TGTGCCAGCAGCCAAGACCGGGACAGATATGCAACTAATGAAAAACTGTTTTTT. Protein product: CASSQDRDRYATNEKLFF.

The chain links TRBV24-1 to TRBJ1-5; no clear D. Trimming removed 9 bases at V and 8 bases at J, with 10 bases between. Germline V gene sequence: CDR1 KGHDR, CDR2 SFDVKD. The length of the CDR3 is 11 residues. The CDR3 sequence is CATSFSEPQHF. The CDR3 region has the DNA TGTGCCACCTCTTTTTCTGAGCCCCAGCATTTT.

J is TRBJ1-3 and V is TRBV5-5; the D is unclear. Germline V gene data show CDR1 as SGHKS and CDR2 as YYEKEE (reference sequence). The CDR3 totals 15 residues. V was clipped by 3 bases and J by 0 bases, with 10 bases between them. For the CDR3, the DNA is TGTGCCAGCAGCTCCCCAGGTAGCTCTGGAAACACCATATATTTT. It is translated as CASSSPGSSGNTIYF.

This CDR3 reads CASSLDPGHRAQYF. In nucleotides, the CDR3 is TGTGCCAGCAGCCTAGACCCGGGACACAGGGCCCAGTACTTC. The rearrangement links TRBV3-1 (or the pseudogene TRBV3-2) to TRBJ2-5; D perhaps matches TRBD1 (6 bases). The CDR3 extends over 14 amino acids. Trimming pared 4 bases from V and 9 bases from J, leaving 18 bases between. Germline values: CDR1 LGHDT, CDR2 YNNKEL (reference sequence).

The chain carries TRBV7-3 and TRBJ2-1, with 13 positions matching TRBD2. The CDR3 totals 15 residues. The trim removed 5 bases at V and 8 bases at J, leaving 6 bases unmatched. Germline loops: CDR1 SGHTA, CDR2 FQGTGA. CDR3 region: CASSVTSGGADEQFF. The CDR3 coding sequence is TGTGCCAGCAGCGTTACTAGCGGGGGGGCCGATGAGCAGTTCTTC.

V gene TRBV18 combines with J gene TRBJ2-7; 12 bases line up with TRBD2. Looked up from germline, CDR1 is KGHSH and CDR2 is LQKENI. The CDR3 is made up of 16 amino acids. V lost 2 bases, J lost 4 bases, and 6 bases stayed unmatched. The CDR3 bases are TGTGCCAGCTCACCAGATCCGGGACTAGCGGGTTACGAGCAGTACTTC. Residues: CASSPDPGLAGYEQYF.

This clone was detected a few times. The V gene is TRBV7-2, the J gene TRBJ2-1, with TRBD2 matching 9 bases. Losses at the gene ends were 8 bases for V and 10 bases for J; bases not matched to a gene: 12. CDR1 is SGHTA, CDR2 FQGNSA, per germline. The CDR3 totals 14 residues. This CDR3 is CASGSSGDLGEQFF. For the CDR3, the DNA is TGTGCCAGCGGGTCTAGCGGGGATCTTGGCGAGCAGTTCTTC. Together with reference TRBV7-2 and TRBJ2-1, the CDR3 gives the full variable domain: GAGVSQSPSNKVTEKGKDVELRCDPISGHTALYWYRQSLGQGLEFLIYFQGNSAPDKSGLPSDRFSAERTGGSVSTLTIQRTQQEDSAVYLCASGSSGDLGEQFFGPGTRLTVL.

The chain has TRBV5-1 and TRBJ2-3; 9 bases map to TRBD1. CDR1 is SGHRS and CDR2 is YFSETQ in the germline V gene. This CDR3 has 15 amino acids. V gave up 0 bases and J gave up 4 bases; unmatched junction bases: 3. CDR3 region: CASSLVRTGADTQYF. The CDR3 DNA reads as TGCGCCAGCAGCTTGGTTAGGACAGGGGCAGATACGCAGTATTTT. Variable domain in full (rest from reference TRBV5-1 and TRBJ2-3): KAGVTQTPRYLIKTRGQQVTLSCSPISGHRSVSWYQQTPGQGLQFLFEYFSETQRNKGNFPGRFSGRQFSNSRSEMNVSTLELGDSALYLCASSLVRTGADTQYFGPGTRLTVL.

This clone has only a few counts. The chain has TRBV9 and TRBJ1-4; 8 positions match TRBD1. Germline trimming cut 6 bases from V and 7 bases from J; bases unmatched to any gene: 11. Looked up from germline, CDR1 is SGDLS and CDR2 is YYNGEE. The CDR3 spans 15 residues. In DNA, the CDR3 is TGTGCCAGCAACCCGTCAGGGGGCTGGGGTGAAAAACTGTTTTTT. Its translation is CASNPSGGWGEKLFF.

This clone was picked up one time. The V and J genes are TRBV5-1 and TRBJ2-3, with 9 positions matching TRBD2. The length of the CDR3 is 15 residues. The J segment lost 6 bases and the V segment lost 4 bases, leaving 9 bases of the junction unmatched. CDR1 SGHRS and CDR2 YFSETQ come from the germline V gene. The DNA for the CDR3 is TGCGCCAGCAGCCAGACTAGCGGTGAAACGGATACGCAGTATTTT. It yields the protein CASSQTSGETDTQYF.

This sequence joins TRBV6-1 and TRBJ2-5; 7 nucleotides agree with TRBD1. The germline V gene has CDR1 MNHNS and CDR2 SASEGT. J lost 0 bases, V lost 11 bases, and 3 bases had no gene match. The CDR3 is made up of 12 amino acids. The CDR3 DNA follows: TGTGCCTCCCAGGGGGACCAAGAGACCCAGTACTTC. It encodes CASQGDQETQYF.

This chain links TRBV19 with TRBJ1-1; D is possibly TRBD1 (6 bases). Germline lookup yields CDR1 LNHDA and CDR2 SQIVND (reference sequence). V was clipped by 6 bases and J by 1 base, with 15 bases between them. The CDR3 is 15 residues long. The CDR3 DNA reads as TGTGCCAGTAGCCACCCCGGACAGAGGAACACTGAAGCTTTCTTT. This codes for CASSHPGQRNTEAFF.

The genes are TRBV7-3 and TRBJ2-2; TRBD2 matches 8 bases. The ends lost 7 bases at V and 4 bases at J; junction bases unmatched: 5. CDR3 length: 14 amino acids. Germline CDR1 reads SGHTA; CDR2 reads FQGTGA. The DNA for the CDR3 is TGTGCCAGCACGAGCGGGGGACCCACCGGGGAGCTGTTTTTT. As protein: CASTSGGPTGELFF.

In its sample, this clone was seen once. V gene TRBV29-1 combines with J gene TRBJ2-3; TRBD1 matches at 9 bases. V lost 1 base, J lost 3 bases, and 2 bases stayed unmatched. This CDR3 has 14 amino acids. Germline V lookup: CDR1 SQVTM, CDR2 ANQGSEA. CDR3 DNA sequence: TGCAGCGTTGAAGGGACAGGGGCGACAGATACGCAGTATTTT. Translating gives CSVEGTGATDTQYF.

The chain links TRBV28 to TRBJ2-2; D not resolved. Trimming removed 8 bases at V and 4 bases at J, with 14 bases between. Germline-derived CDR1 and CDR2 are MDHEN and SYDVKM. CDR3 size: 14 residues. CDR3 DNA sequence: TGTGCCAGCGGAGTTTTTGGTGTCACCGGGGAGCTGTTTTTT. It encodes CASGVFGVTGELFF. Combining the CDR3 with reference TRBV28 and TRBJ2-2 gives the whole variable domain DVKVTQSSRYLVKRTGEKVFLECVQDMDHENMFWYRQDPGLGLRLIYFSYDVKMKEKGDIPEGYSVSREKKERFSLILESASTNQTSMYLCASGVFGVTGELFFGEGSRLTVL.

V and J are TRBV5-1 and TRBJ1-1; D unresolved. With 1 base removed from V and 1 base from J, the gap between germline ends came to 8 bases. The CDR3 is 14 residues long. In germline, CDR1 is SGHRS, CDR2 YFSETQ. The CDR3, as DNA: TGCGCCAGCAGCTTGTTCAGGTCGAACACTGAAGCTTTCTTT. Its protein product is CASSLFRSNTEAFF.

V and J are TRBV5-6 and TRBJ2-1; 8 bases fit TRBD1. The CDR3 spans 13 residues. In germline, CDR1 is SGHDT, CDR2 YYEEEE. CDR3 DNA: TGTGCAAGCCGACCTACAGGGGGCAATGAGCAGTTCTTC. This translates into CASRPTGGNEQFF.

The chain is built from TRBV19 and TRBJ1-2; D may be TRBD1 (6 bases). Trimming took 8 bases from V and 1 from J, leaving 11 bases between them. CDR1 is LNHDA and CDR2 is SQIVND in the germline V gene (reference sequence). This CDR3 is built from 13 residues. CDR3 in amino acids: CASGWTDNYGYTF. The CDR3 region has the DNA TGTGCCAGTGGGTGGACAGATAACTATGGCTACACCTTC.

The CDR3 DNA follows: TGTGCCAGCAGTACCTCGACTAGCGGGAGTGAGCAGTTCTTC. This sequence encodes CASSTSTSGSEQFF. The V and J genes are TRBV6-5 and TRBJ2-1, with TRBD2 identical over 12 bases. The CDR3 has 14 residues. The germline CDR1 and CDR2 sequences are MNHEY and SVGAGI. V lost 5 bases to trimming and J lost 9 bases; unmatched junction nucleotides: 5.

In nucleotides, the CDR3 is TGTGCCAGCAGCTCCGGACATTACACTGAAGCTTTCTTT. This codes for CASSSGHYTEAFF. The chain has TRBV7-2 and TRBJ1-1; D is possibly TRBD1 (5 bases). The V and J ends lost 4 bases and 3 bases respectively, with 9 bases between them. The CDR3 consists of 13 residues. Germline loops: CDR1 SGHTA, CDR2 FQGNSA.

The chain joins TRBV19 to TRBJ1-5, with D possibly being TRBD1 (5 bases). Trimming left V 11 bases short and J 1 base short, with 15 bases between. Germline V gene lookup returns CDR1 LNHDA and CDR2 SQIVND (reference sequence). This CDR3 has 14 amino acids. The chain's CDR3 is CAGSTRGSNQPQHF. CDR3 in DNA: TGTGCCGGAAGTACTAGGGGAAGCAATCAGCCCCAGCATTTT.

V is TRBV27 and J is TRBJ2-6, with TRBD2 as a possible D gene (5 bases). Germline V gene lookup returns CDR1 MNHEY and CDR2 SMNVEV (reference sequence). The V and J ends lost 5 bases and 0 bases respectively, with 14 bases between them. The CDR3 is made up of 17 amino acids. This chain's CDR3 is CASSPRAVSSGANVLTF. For the CDR3, the DNA is TGTGCCAGCAGTCCGCGGGCGGTAAGCTCTGGGGCCAACGTCCTGACTTTC.

This chain connects TRBV7-9 to TRBJ2-7, with 9 positions matching TRBD1. The CDR3 is 15 residues long. Germline V CDR1 and CDR2: SEHNR, FQNEAQ (reference sequence). J lost 5 bases, V lost 5 bases, and 10 bases had no gene match. Written as DNA, the CDR3 is TGTGCCAGCAGCCCCGGGACAGGGACGTCCCACGAGCAGTACTTC. Translation: CASSPGTGTSHEQYF.

This chain connects TRBV7-9 to TRBJ1-3; D gene ambiguous. Germline loops: CDR1 SEHNR, CDR2 FQNEAQ (reference sequence). The CDR3 covers 17 residues. Trimming cost V 5 bases and J 0 bases, with 17 bases left between them. CDR3 DNA sequence: TGTGCCAGCAGCCCTTCACTAGCACACGACTCTGGAAACACCATATATTTT. Translated: CASSPSLAHDSGNTIYF.

The chain carries TRBV5-6 and TRBJ2-5, with TRBD2 as a possible D gene (7 bases). CDR1 SGHDT and CDR2 YYEEEE come from the germline V gene. Trimming removed 4 bases from V and 5 bases from J, with 15 bases in between. CDR3 length: 14 residues. Here the CDR3 DNA reads TGTGCCAGCAGCCCGAGGGGGGGCTGGGAGACCCAGTACTTC. As protein: CASSPRGGWETQYF.